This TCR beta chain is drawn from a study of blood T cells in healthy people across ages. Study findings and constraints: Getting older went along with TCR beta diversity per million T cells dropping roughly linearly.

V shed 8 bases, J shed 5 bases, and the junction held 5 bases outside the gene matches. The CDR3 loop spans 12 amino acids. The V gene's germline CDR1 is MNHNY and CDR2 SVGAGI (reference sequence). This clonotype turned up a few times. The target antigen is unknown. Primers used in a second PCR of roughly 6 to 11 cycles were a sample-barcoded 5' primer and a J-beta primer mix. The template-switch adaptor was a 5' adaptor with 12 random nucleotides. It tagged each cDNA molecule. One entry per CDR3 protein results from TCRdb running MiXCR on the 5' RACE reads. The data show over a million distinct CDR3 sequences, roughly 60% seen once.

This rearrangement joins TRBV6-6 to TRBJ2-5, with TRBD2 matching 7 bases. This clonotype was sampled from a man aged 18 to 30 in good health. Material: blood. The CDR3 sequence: CASQNGGETQYF. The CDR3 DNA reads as TGTGCCAGCCAAAACGGGGGGGAGACCCAGTACTTC.